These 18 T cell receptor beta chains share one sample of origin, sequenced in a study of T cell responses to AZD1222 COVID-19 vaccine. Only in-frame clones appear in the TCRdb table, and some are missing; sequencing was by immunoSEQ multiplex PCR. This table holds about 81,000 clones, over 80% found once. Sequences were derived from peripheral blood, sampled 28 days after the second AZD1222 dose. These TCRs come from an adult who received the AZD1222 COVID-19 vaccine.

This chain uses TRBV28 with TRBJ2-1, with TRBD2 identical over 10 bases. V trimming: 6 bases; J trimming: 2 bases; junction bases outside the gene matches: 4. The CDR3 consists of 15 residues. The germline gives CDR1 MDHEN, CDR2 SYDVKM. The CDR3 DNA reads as TGTGCCAGCAGCCCGGGGACTAGCGCCTACAATGAGCAGTTCTTC. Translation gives CASSPGTSAYNEQFF.

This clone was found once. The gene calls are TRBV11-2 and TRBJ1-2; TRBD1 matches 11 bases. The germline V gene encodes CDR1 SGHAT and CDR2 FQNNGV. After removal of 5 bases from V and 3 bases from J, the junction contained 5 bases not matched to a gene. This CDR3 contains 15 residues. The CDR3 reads CASSPQGQGDYGYTF. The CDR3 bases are TGTGCCAGCAGCCCCCAGGGACAGGGGGACTATGGCTACACCTTC.

In nucleotides, the CDR3 is TGTGCCAGCAGCTTGAGGACAGGACTAAGCACAGATACGCAGTATTTT. It is translated as CASSLRTGLSTDTQYF. The rearrangement joins TRBV11-1 to TRBJ2-3; tentatively, D is TRBD1 (7 bases). The CDR3 sequence is 16 residues long. Between the trimmed V and J ends, which lost 3 bases and 0 bases, there was a span of 13 bases. Germline V lookup: CDR1 SGHAT, CDR2 FQDESV (reference sequence).

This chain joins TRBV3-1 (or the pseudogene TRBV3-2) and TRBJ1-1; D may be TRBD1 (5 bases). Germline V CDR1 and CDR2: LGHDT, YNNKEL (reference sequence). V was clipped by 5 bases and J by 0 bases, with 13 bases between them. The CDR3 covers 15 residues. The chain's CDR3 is CASSDPGRMNTEAFF. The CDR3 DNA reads TGTGCCAGCAGCGATCCGGGGCGGATGAACACTGAAGCTTTCTTT.

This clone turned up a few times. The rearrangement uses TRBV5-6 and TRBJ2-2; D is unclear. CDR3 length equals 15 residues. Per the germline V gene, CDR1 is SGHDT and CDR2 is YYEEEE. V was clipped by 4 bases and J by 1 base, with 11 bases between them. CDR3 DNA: TGTGCCAGCAGCGTGGCCAGGAAGAACACCGGGGAGCTGTTTTTT. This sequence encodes CASSVARKNTGELFF.

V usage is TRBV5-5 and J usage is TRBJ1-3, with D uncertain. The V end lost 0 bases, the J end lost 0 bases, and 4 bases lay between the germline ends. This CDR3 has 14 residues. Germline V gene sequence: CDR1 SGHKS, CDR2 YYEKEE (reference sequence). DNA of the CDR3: TGTGCCAGCAGCTTGGTCACCTCTGGAAACACCATATATTTT. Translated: CASSLVTSGNTIYF. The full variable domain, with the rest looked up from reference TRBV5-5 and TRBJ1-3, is DAGVTQSPTHLIKTRGQQVTLRCSPISGHKSVSWYQQVLGQGPQFIFQYYEKEERGRGNFPDRFSARQFPNYSSELNVNALLLGDSALYLCASSLVTSGNTIYFGEGSWLTVV.

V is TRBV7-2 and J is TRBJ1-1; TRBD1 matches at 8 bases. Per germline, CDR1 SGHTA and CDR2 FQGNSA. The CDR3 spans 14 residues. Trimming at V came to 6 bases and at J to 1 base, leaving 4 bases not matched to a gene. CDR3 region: CASSFDRGNTEAFF. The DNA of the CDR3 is TGTGCCAGCAGTTTCGACAGGGGGAACACTGAAGCTTTCTTT.

Here the CDR3 reads CASSLKQQETQYF. The CDR3 DNA is TGTGCCAGCAGCTTAAAACAGCAAGAGACCCAGTACTTC. The chain carries TRBV7-3 and TRBJ2-5; D remains ambiguous. The CDR3 is 13 residues long. V dropped 1 base and J dropped 2 bases, with 5 bases sitting between them. Germline assignment: CDR1 SGHTA and CDR2 FQGTGA.

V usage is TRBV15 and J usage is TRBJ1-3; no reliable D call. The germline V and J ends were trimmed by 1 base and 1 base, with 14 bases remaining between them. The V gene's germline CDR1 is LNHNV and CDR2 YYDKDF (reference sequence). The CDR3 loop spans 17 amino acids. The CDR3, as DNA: TGTGCCACCAGCAGAGGACTGATGGGTGGGTCTGGAAACACCATATATTTT. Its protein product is CATSRGLMGGSGNTIYF. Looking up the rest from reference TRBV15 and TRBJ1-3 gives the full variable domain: DAMVIQNPRYQVTQFGKPVTLSCSQTLNHNVMYWYQQKSSQAPKLLFHYYDKDFNNEADTPDNFQSRRPNTSFCFLDIRSPGLGDTAMYLCATSRGLMGGSGNTIYFGEGSWLTVV.

CDR3 nucleotide sequence: TGTGCCAGCAGTCCAGGGGAGAGGGTTGCCGAGCAGTACTTC. Translation: CASSPGERVAEQYF. The V call is TRBV6-5, the J call TRBJ2-7; D perhaps matches TRBD1 (6 bases). Germline lookup yields CDR1 MNHEY and CDR2 SVGAGI. V gave up 5 bases and J gave up 6 bases, with 17 bases separating them. The CDR3 extends over 14 amino acids.

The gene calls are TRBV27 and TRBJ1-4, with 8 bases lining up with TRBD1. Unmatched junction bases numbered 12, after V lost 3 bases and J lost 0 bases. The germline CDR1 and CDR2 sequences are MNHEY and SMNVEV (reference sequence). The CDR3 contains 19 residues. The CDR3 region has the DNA TGTGCCAGCAGTTTTAAGGGACAGGCCCTACATGCAACTAATGAAAAACTGTTTTTT. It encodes CASSFKGQALHATNEKLFF. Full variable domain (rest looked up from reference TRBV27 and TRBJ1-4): EAQVTQNPRYLITVTGKKLTVTCSQNMNHEYMSWYRQDPGLGLRQIYYSMNVEVTDKGDVPEGYKVSRKEKRNFPLILESPSPNQTSLYFCASSFKGQALHATNEKLFFGSGTQLSVL.

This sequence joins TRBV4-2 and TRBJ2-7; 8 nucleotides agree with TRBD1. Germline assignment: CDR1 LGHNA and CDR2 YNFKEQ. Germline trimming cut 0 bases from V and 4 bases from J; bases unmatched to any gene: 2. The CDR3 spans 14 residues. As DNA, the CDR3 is TGTGCCAGCAGCCAAGAAACAGGGGGATACGAGCAGTACTTC. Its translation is CASSQETGGYEQYF.

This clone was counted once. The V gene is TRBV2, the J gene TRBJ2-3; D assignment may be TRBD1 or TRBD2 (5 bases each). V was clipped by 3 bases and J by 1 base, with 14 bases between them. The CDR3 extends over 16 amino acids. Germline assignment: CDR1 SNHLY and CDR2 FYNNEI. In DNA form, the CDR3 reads TGTGCCAGCAGTGACCTTGGTTGGGACGGCACAGATACGCAGTATTTT. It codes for CASSDLGWDGTDTQYF. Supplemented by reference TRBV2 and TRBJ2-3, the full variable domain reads EPEVTQTPSHQVTQMGQEVILRCVPISNHLYFYWYRQILGQKVEFLVSFYNNEISEKSEIFDDQFSVERPDGSNFTLKIRSTKLEDSAMYFCASSDLGWDGTDTQYFGPGTRLTVL.

CDR3: CASSPGLLTGELFF. The CDR3 DNA is TGTGCCAGCAGCCCGGGACTACTCACCGGGGAGCTGTTTTTT. The chain combines TRBV11-2 with TRBJ2-2; 7 bases are shared with TRBD2. This CDR3 region has 14 residues. The ends lost 5 bases at V and 4 bases at J; junction bases unmatched: 4. Germline assignment: CDR1 SGHAT and CDR2 FQNNGV.

The CDR3 region has the DNA TGTGCCAGCAGCGTAACTCCCGCAGGGACCCAAGAGACCCAGTACTTC. It translates to CASSVTPAGTQETQYF. The chain links TRBV9 to TRBJ2-5; TRBD1 or TRBD2 may be the D gene (5 bases each). This CDR3 has 16 residues. Per the germline V gene, CDR1 is SGDLS and CDR2 is YYNGEE. The V and J ends lost 1 base and 1 base respectively, with 14 bases between them.

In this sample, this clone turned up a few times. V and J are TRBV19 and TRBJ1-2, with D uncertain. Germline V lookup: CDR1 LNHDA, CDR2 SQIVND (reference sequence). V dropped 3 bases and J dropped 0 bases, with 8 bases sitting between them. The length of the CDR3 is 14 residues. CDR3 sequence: CASSIDRANYGYTF. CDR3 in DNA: TGTGCCAGTAGTATTGATAGAGCTAACTATGGCTACACCTTC.

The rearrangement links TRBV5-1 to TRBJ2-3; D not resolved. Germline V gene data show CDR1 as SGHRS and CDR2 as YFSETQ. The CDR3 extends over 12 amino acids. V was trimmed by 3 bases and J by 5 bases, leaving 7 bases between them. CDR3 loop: CASSSNRDTQYF. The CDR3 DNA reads TGCGCCAGCAGCTCGAACAGAGATACGCAGTATTTT.

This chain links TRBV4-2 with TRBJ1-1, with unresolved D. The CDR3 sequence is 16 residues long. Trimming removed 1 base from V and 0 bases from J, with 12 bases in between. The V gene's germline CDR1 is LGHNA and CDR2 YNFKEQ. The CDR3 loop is CASSQGGGLMNTEAFF. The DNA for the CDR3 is TGTGCCAGCAGCCAAGGTGGAGGGCTTATGAACACTGAAGCTTTCTTT.